The following is a TCR beta chain sequence with its context. Per germline, CDR1 SQVTM and CDR2 ANQGSEA. CDR3 length: 14 amino acids. The V and J ends lost 4 bases and 3 bases respectively, with 15 bases between them. This sample was taken from a study of brain metastases from non-small cell lung cancer. Using immunoSEQ multiplex PCR, the repertoire was profiled, and TCRdb retains in-frame clones only, with some absent. The sample yields about 16,000 clones, about 83% seen once. The chain joins TRBV29-1 to TRBJ1-2; D is perhaps TRBD1 (5 bases). The receptor's source is a donor at least 40 years old with non-small cell lung cancer. Sequences were obtained from primary lung tumor tissue. The CDR3 loop reads CSVGGRTGDYGYTF. CDR3 DNA: TGCAGCGTTGGGGGGAGGACCGGGGACTATGGCTACACCTTC. The full variable domain, in which reference TRBV29-1 and TRBJ1-2 provide the parts outside the CDR3, is SAVISQKPSRDICQRGTSLTIQCQVDSQVTMMFWYRQQPGQSLTLIATANQGSEATYESGFVIDKFPISRPNLTFSTLTVSNMSPEDSSIYLCSVGGRTGDYGYTFGSGTRLTVV.